These 20 T cell receptor beta chains came from one sample sequenced in a study of technical replicates of blood from several donors (dated by TCRdb to the late 2010s). Library method: the immunoSEQ multiplex PCR assay. Drawn from immuneACCESS, this table holds only the in-frame rearrangements with V and J called that TCRdb kept. Clones are partly lost; checked studies trace under half to an unresolved V gene and leave the rest unexplained. This sample is represented by more than 90,000 clones; approximately 96% of them were singletons. 0.23% of the sample is in the top ten clones. Sequencing was done on a sample of T cells isolated from PBMCs. The source is a human donor in good health.

The chain couples TRBV28 to TRBJ2-1, with 7 bases identical to TRBD2. V trimming: 8 bases; J trimming: 4 bases; junction bases outside the gene matches: 5. The CDR3 has 13 residues. CDR1 is MDHEN, CDR2 SYDVKM, per germline. The CDR3 nucleotides are TGTGCCAGCTCTCGAGCGGGATACAATGAGCAGTTCTTC. Translated, it gives CASSRAGYNEQFF.

The chain joins TRBV7-9 to TRBJ2-1, with 11 bases identical to TRBD2. This CDR3 has 19 amino acids. The junction had 11 bases not matched to a gene; V was cut back by 1 base and J by 3 bases. Per germline, CDR1 SEHNR and CDR2 FQNEAQ (reference sequence). As DNA, the CDR3 is TGTGCCAGCAGCTTAGTTAGGCTAGCGGGGGGTAAGTACTACAATGAGCAGTTCTTC. Translation gives CASSLVRLAGGKYYNEQFF.

This chain joins TRBV28 and TRBJ2-7, with a tentative D call TRBD2 (5 bases). This CDR3 has 14 amino acids. V shed 1 base and J shed 4 bases, with 11 bases lying between them. Germline V gene sequence: CDR1 MDHEN, CDR2 SYDVKM. The CDR3 DNA is TGTGCCAGCAGTTTATTACGGGAACGGTACGAGCAGTACTTC. This gives the protein CASSLLRERYEQYF.

This chain uses TRBV7-6 with TRBJ1-4; 7 bases fit TRBD1. This CDR3 contains 14 residues. Germline V CDR1 and CDR2: SGHVS, FNYEAQ. After removal of 3 bases from V and 8 bases from J, the junction contained 6 bases not matched to a gene. The CDR3 is CASSFSGGYEKLFF. The CDR3 DNA follows: TGTGCCAGCAGCTTCTCAGGGGGTTACGAAAAACTGTTTTTT.

The chain joins TRBV6-5 to TRBJ2-1; D is perhaps TRBD2 (5 bases). The CDR3 has 14 amino acids. Germline lookup yields CDR1 MNHEY and CDR2 SVGAGI. The germline V and J ends were trimmed by 6 bases and 5 bases, with 14 bases remaining between them. CDR3 residues: CASSWEPQNNEQFF. CDR3 sequence (DNA): TGTGCCAGCAGCTGGGAGCCCCAGAACAATGAGCAGTTCTTC.

J is TRBJ2-2 and V is TRBV5-4; 10 bases fit TRBD1. The CDR3 length is 15 residues. From germline, CDR1 is SGHNT and CDR2 YYREEE (reference sequence). With 4 bases clipped from V and 5 bases from J, the junction kept 5 bases outside the gene matches. CDR3 bases: TGTGCCAGCAGCCCACCGGGACAGGGGACCGGGGAGCTGTTTTTT. It encodes CASSPPGQGTGELFF.

The gene calls are TRBV28 and TRBJ1-2, with D perhaps matching TRBD1 (5 bases). V lost 2 bases, J lost 4 bases, and 14 bases lay in between. This CDR3 spans 15 amino acids. The germline V gene encodes CDR1 MDHEN and CDR2 SYDVKM. CDR3 sequence (DNA): TGTGCCAGCAGTTTAAGGGGATCGGTCGGCTATGGCTACACCTTC. Translation gives CASSLRGSVGYGYTF.

The J gene is TRBJ2-4, the V gene TRBV5-4; 11 nucleotides align to TRBD2. Germline CDR1 and CDR2: SGHNT and YYREEE (reference sequence). J lost 8 bases, V lost 5 bases, and 6 bases had no gene match. The CDR3 runs 14 residues. The CDR3 loop is CASRTTSGSDIQYF. In nucleotides, the CDR3 is TGTGCCAGCAGGACAACTAGCGGGAGTGACATTCAGTACTTC.

This chain joins TRBV27 and TRBJ1-2; 8 bases line up with TRBD1. The J segment lost 3 bases and the V segment lost 6 bases, leaving 3 bases of the junction unmatched. The CDR3 is 13 residues long. The germline V gene encodes CDR1 MNHEY and CDR2 SMNVEV (reference sequence). The CDR3: CASRTTGDYGYTF. The CDR3 DNA sequence: TGTGCCAGCAGGACGACAGGGGACTATGGCTACACCTTC.

The V call is TRBV19, the J call TRBJ2-2, with unresolved D. Trimming removed 7 bases at V and 4 bases at J, with 4 bases between. The CDR3 is made up of 11 amino acids. The germline V gene has CDR1 LNHDA and CDR2 SQIVND (reference sequence). The CDR3 reads CASTVTGELFF. CDR3 sequence (DNA): TGTGCCAGTACAGTCACCGGGGAGCTGTTTTTT.

This sequence joins TRBV5-4 and TRBJ1-2, with a tentative D call TRBD1 (6 bases). V was shortened by 3 bases and J by 4 bases, with 13 bases between the two germline ends. Germline-derived CDR1 and CDR2 are SGHNT and YYREEE (reference sequence). CDR3 size: 14 residues. The CDR3: CASSSKQGPYGYTF. DNA for the CDR3: TGTGCCAGCAGCTCTAAACAGGGCCCCTATGGCTACACCTTC.

V and J are TRBV4-1 and TRBJ2-2; 7 bases are a match to TRBD2. The CDR3 is 15 amino acids. CDR1 is MGHRA, CDR2 YSYEKL, per germline. The V segment lost 1 base and the J segment 7 bases; nucleotides outside the gene matches: 6. The CDR3 DNA reads as TGCGCCAGCAGCCAAGCGAGGGGAGGGTTCGGGGAGCTGTTTTTT. Translated, it gives CASSQARGGFGELFF.

The rearrangement joins TRBV6-6 to TRBJ2-5, with TRBD2 matching 10 bases. J lost 4 bases, V lost 5 bases, and 7 bases had no gene match. CDR3 length equals 15 residues. CDR1 is MNHNY and CDR2 is SVGAGI in the germline V gene (reference sequence). Here the CDR3 reads CASSGGIAGGETQYF. The CDR3 DNA is TGTGCCAGCAGTGGGGGGATAGCGGGGGGAGAGACCCAGTACTTC.

The chain couples TRBV5-1 to TRBJ2-3; 7 bases are shared with TRBD2. The CDR3 is 17 amino acids. The germline CDR1 and CDR2 sequences are SGHRS and YFSETQ. With V trimmed by 0 bases and J by 1 base, 8 bases remained unmatched. CDR3 sequence reads: CASSLAIAGSGTDTQYF. The CDR3 DNA reads TGCGCCAGCAGCTTGGCTATAGCGGGTTCTGGCACAGATACGCAGTATTTT.

The chain carries TRBV4-2 and TRBJ2-1, with a tentative D call TRBD1 (6 bases). Trimming stripped 1 base from V and 0 bases from J, with 10 bases between. Germline CDR1 is LGHNA and CDR2 is YNFKEQ. There are 16 residues in the CDR3. The CDR3 coding sequence is TGTGCCAGCAGCCAAGTAGGACAGAGCTCCTACAATGAGCAGTTCTTC. Its protein is CASSQVGQSSYNEQFF.

The V gene is TRBV29-1, the J gene TRBJ2-2; D might be TRBD1 (6 bases). This CDR3 region has 14 residues. The germline CDR1 and CDR2 sequences are SQVTM and ANQGSEA. Trimming took 3 bases from V and 4 from J, leaving 12 bases between them. The CDR3 DNA reads as TGCAGCGTTGACTTGGGACATATCACCGGGGAGCTGTTTTTT. The encoded protein is CSVDLGHITGELFF.

The chain uses TRBV4-1 and TRBJ1-2; a weak D match, TRBD1 (6 bases). This CDR3 spans 15 amino acids. The ends were cut back, 0 bases at V and 3 bases at J, with 11 bases in the middle. The V gene's germline CDR1 is MGHRA and CDR2 YSYEKL. CDR3 in DNA: TGCGCCAGCAGCCAAGAATGGGCAGGGGACTATGGCTACACCTTC. It codes for CASSQEWAGDYGYTF.

V and J are TRBV15 and TRBJ1-5; D gene unclear. The CDR3 length is 16 residues. Trimming took 1 base from V and 5 from J, leaving 15 bases between them. Germline lookup yields CDR1 LNHNV and CDR2 YYDKDF (reference sequence). This chain's CDR3 is CATSRVDELGYQPQHF. As DNA, the CDR3 is TGTGCCACCAGCAGAGTGGATGAACTAGGATATCAGCCCCAGCATTTT.

The rearrangement uses TRBV28 and TRBJ1-5, with TRBD1 identical over 9 bases. The V gene end was trimmed by 4 bases and the J gene end by 2 bases; junction bases not matched to a gene: 3. Germline lookup yields CDR1 MDHEN and CDR2 SYDVKM. The CDR3 is 15 residues long. CDR3 amino acids: CASSWTGDGNQPQHF. The CDR3 region has the DNA TGTGCCAGCAGTTGGACAGGGGATGGCAATCAGCCCCAGCATTTT.

This chain uses TRBV28 with TRBJ2-3, with TRBD2 identical over 8 bases. The CDR3 has 15 amino acids. Germline values: CDR1 MDHEN, CDR2 SYDVKM. V dropped 5 bases and J dropped 2; count of bases not matched to a gene: 6. The CDR3 DNA sequence: TGTGCCAGCAGTCAGAGCGGGAGCTTCACAGATACGCAGTATTTT. Encoded protein: CASSQSGSFTDTQYF.